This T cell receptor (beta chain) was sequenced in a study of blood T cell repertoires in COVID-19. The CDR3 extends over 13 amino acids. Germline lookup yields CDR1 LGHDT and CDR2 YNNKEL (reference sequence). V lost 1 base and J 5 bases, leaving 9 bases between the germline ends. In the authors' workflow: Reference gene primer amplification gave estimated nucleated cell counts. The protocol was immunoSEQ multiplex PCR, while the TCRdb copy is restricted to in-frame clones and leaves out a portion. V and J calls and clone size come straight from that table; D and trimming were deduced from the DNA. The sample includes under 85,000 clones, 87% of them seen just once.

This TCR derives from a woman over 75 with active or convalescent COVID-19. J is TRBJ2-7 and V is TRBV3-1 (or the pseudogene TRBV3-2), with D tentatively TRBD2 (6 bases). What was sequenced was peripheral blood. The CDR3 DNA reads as TGTGCCAGCAGCCAAGTGGAGGGGAACGAGCAGTACTTC. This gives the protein CASSQVEGNEQYF.